One and the same sample provided the 27 T cell receptor beta chains below, sequenced in a study of cytotoxic CD8 clonotypes in ibrutinib-treated CLL. TCRdb keeps only in-frame clones here, not all; method: immunoSEQ multiplex PCR. The sample gives roughly 220,000 clones, 65% to 80% of which show up once; about 6.4% is in the top ten. This sample comprised PBMCs, obtained after 12 months of ibrutinib treatment. The receptor source for this set is a human donor with chronic lymphocytic leukemia.

The genes are TRBV5-1 and TRBJ1-1, with a weak D call TRBD1 (5 bases). Germline values: CDR1 SGHRS, CDR2 YFSETQ. The CDR3 is made up of 16 amino acids. Trimming removed 7 bases from V and 8 bases from J, with 27 bases in between. CDR3 in amino acids: CASRQQGFVDAGEAFF. CDR3 coding DNA: TGCGCCAGCCGACAGCAGGGTTTTGTGGACGCGGGGGAAGCTTTCTTT.

This clone has just a few counts. CDR3 coding DNA: TGCGCCAGCAGGGCAGGGAATCAGCCCCAGCATTTT. It encodes CASRAGNQPQHF. This chain joins TRBV10-2 and TRBJ1-5, with TRBD1 as a possible D gene (5 bases). CDR3 length: 12 residues. CDR1 WSHSY and CDR2 SAAADI come from the germline V gene. Trimming left V 6 bases short and J 4 bases short, with 7 bases between.

This clone is a singleton in its sample. The chain is built from TRBV4-2 and TRBJ1-2; 8 bases fit TRBD1. With V trimmed by 4 bases and J by 3 bases, 4 bases remained unmatched. This CDR3 contains 14 residues. Per germline, CDR1 LGHNA and CDR2 YNFKEQ. The CDR3 DNA follows: TGTGCCAGCAGCCCAGGGGGCGGCTACTATGGCTACACCTTC. It is translated as CASSPGGGYYGYTF.

This chain connects TRBV9 to TRBJ2-5; 10 bases match TRBD1. V shed 3 bases and J 5 bases; nucleotides not matched to a gene: 7. The CDR3 spans 15 residues. CDR1 and CDR2 (germline): SGDLS, YYNGEE. The CDR3 spells CASSAGTGVRETQYF. The CDR3 DNA is TGTGCCAGCAGCGCCGGGACAGGGGTTCGGGAGACCCAGTACTTC.

The J gene is TRBJ1-2, the V gene TRBV6-1; TRBD1 matches at 10 bases. The V segment lost 5 bases and the J segment 5 bases; nucleotides outside the gene matches: 5. This CDR3 has 14 residues. CDR1 is MNHNS and CDR2 is SASEGT in the germline V gene. In DNA, the CDR3 is TGTGCCAGCAGTCCGGGACAGGGGACATATGGCTACACCTTC. It codes for CASSPGQGTYGYTF.

The chain carries TRBV5-1 and TRBJ1-2; TRBD1 aligns across 8 bases. Germline V gives CDR1 SGHRS, CDR2 YFSETQ. The CDR3 spans 16 residues. Unmatched junction bases numbered 9, after V lost 4 bases and J lost 1 base. Here the CDR3 DNA reads TGCGCCAGCAGCCCAGTGGGACAGGAACATAACTATGGCTACACCTTC. Translation gives CASSPVGQEHNYGYTF.

V usage is TRBV2 and J usage is TRBJ2-5; D uncertain. V shed 7 bases and J shed 2 bases, with 11 bases lying between them. The CDR3 covers 13 residues. In germline, CDR1 is SNHLY, CDR2 FYNNEI. The CDR3 loop is CASIRSRQETQYF. The CDR3 coding sequence is TGTGCCAGCATTAGGAGTAGGCAAGAGACCCAGTACTTC.

In its sample, this clone was seen once. The chain has TRBV18 and TRBJ1-5, with D hard to call. The V gene's germline CDR1 is KGHSH and CDR2 LQKENI. V dropped 2 bases and J dropped 0 bases, with 5 bases sitting between them. The CDR3 is made up of 14 amino acids. The CDR3 DNA is TGTGCCAGCTCACCAGAGGATAGCAATCAGCCCCAGCATTTT. It translates to CASSPEDSNQPQHF.

This clone was picked up one time. The chain combines TRBV18 with TRBJ1-1; D remains unclear. V was shortened by 0 bases and J by 0 bases, with 8 bases between the two germline ends. CDR1 is KGHSH and CDR2 is LQKENI in the germline V gene. CDR3 length: 15 residues. CDR3 nucleotide sequence: TGTGCCAGCTCACCACCGTGGGAGATGAACACTGAAGCTTTCTTT. Protein: CASSPPWEMNTEAFF. The full variable domain, completed using reference TRBV18 and TRBJ1-1, is NAGVMQNPRHLVRRRGQEARLRCSPMKGHSHVYWYRQLPEEGLKFMVYLQKENIIDESGMPKERFSAEFPKEGPSILRIQQVVRGDSAAYFCASSPPWEMNTEAFFGQGTRLTVV.

The genes are TRBV30 and TRBJ1-5; maybe TRBD1 (6 bases). Trimming took 0 bases from V and 7 from J, leaving 13 bases between them. The CDR3 covers 14 residues. CDR1 and CDR2 from the germline V gene are GTSNPN and SVGIG (reference sequence). CDR3 bases: TGTGCCTGGAGTGTAAAGCGGGGGCTGCAGCCCCAGCATTTT. Translating it yields CAWSVKRGLQPQHF. The full variable domain, rest sourced from reference TRBV30 and TRBJ1-5, is SQTIHQWPATLVQPVGSPLSLECTVEGTSNPNLYWYRQAAGRGLQLLFYSVGIGQISSEVPQNLSASRPQDRQFILSSKKLLLSDSGFYLCAWSVKRGLQPQHFGDGTRLSIL.

The rearrangement joins TRBV4-1 to TRBJ2-7; 8 bases align to TRBD1. Germline CDR1 reads MGHRA; CDR2 reads YSYEKL. The CDR3 spans 15 residues. V lost 3 bases to trimming and J lost 2 bases; unmatched junction nucleotides: 6. The CDR3 is CASSHGQGNAYEQYF. DNA of the CDR3: TGCGCCAGCAGCCATGGACAGGGTAACGCCTACGAGCAGTACTTC.

The chain recombines TRBV14 with TRBJ2-1; no reliable D call. Germline lookup yields CDR1 SGHDN and CDR2 FVKESK. V was shortened by 3 bases and J by 2 bases, with 8 bases between the two germline ends. This CDR3 is built from 14 residues. In DNA, the CDR3 is TGTGCCAGCAGCCACGGTAGGGCCTACAATGAGCAGTTCTTC. This encodes CASSHGRAYNEQFF. The whole variable domain, remainder taken from reference TRBV14 and TRBJ2-1, is EAGVTQFPSHSVIEKGQTVTLRCDPISGHDNLYWYRRVMGKEIKFLLHFVKESKQDESGMPNNRFLAERTGGTYSTLKVQPAELEDSGVYFCASSHGRAYNEQFFGPGTRLTVL.

The chain uses TRBV7-2 and TRBJ2-2; no firm D call. Germline CDR1 SGHTA, CDR2 FQGNSA. The V gene lost 6 bases and the J gene lost 5 bases, with 4 bases spanning the gap. There are 11 residues in the CDR3. CDR3 sequence: CASSATGELFF. The CDR3 nucleotides read TGTGCCAGCAGTGCTACCGGGGAGCTGTTTTTT.

The chain couples TRBV4-2 to TRBJ2-1; D is perhaps TRBD1 (6 bases). Germline CDR1 is LGHNA and CDR2 is YNFKEQ. The CDR3 totals 13 residues. Trimming shortened V by 1 base and J by 15 bases, and 16 bases separated the two germline ends. As DNA, the CDR3 is TGTGCCAGCAGCCAAGCCCCCGGGACACGTGCGTTCTTC. Translation gives CASSQAPGTRAFF.

This clone is a singleton in its sample. This chain joins TRBV5-1 and TRBJ2-1; 9 positions agree with TRBD1. Per the germline V gene, CDR1 is SGHRS and CDR2 is YFSETQ. With V trimmed by 3 bases and J by 1 base, 2 bases remained unmatched. This CDR3 has 15 amino acids. In DNA form, the CDR3 reads TGCGCCAGCAGCTCGGGACAGGGTTCCTACAATGAGCAGTTCTTC. The encoded protein is CASSSGQGSYNEQFF.

The rearrangement joins TRBV7-2 to TRBJ1-4; D perhaps matches TRBD1 (5 bases). Germline V gives CDR1 SGHTA, CDR2 FQGNSA. CDR3 length: 17 amino acids. Trimming removed 3 bases at V and 2 bases at J, with 16 bases between. As DNA, the CDR3 is TGTGCCAGCAGCTTCCTGGGGGTTGGCGGTACTAATGAAAAACTGTTTTTT. Its translation is CASSFLGVGGTNEKLFF.

V and J are TRBV2 and TRBJ2-7; D is ambiguous. Germline V gene sequence: CDR1 SNHLY, CDR2 FYNNEI. V shed 8 bases and J shed 6 bases, with 14 bases lying between them. The CDR3 is 12 residues long. CDR3 region: CASLSRAGEQYF. In DNA form, the CDR3 reads TGTGCCAGCCTGTCCAGAGCCGGCGAGCAGTACTTC.

This chain uses TRBV5-1 with TRBJ1-3; D is perhaps TRBD1 (5 bases). The CDR3 has 14 amino acids. V shed 4 bases and J shed 2 bases, with 10 bases lying between them. Germline CDR1 and CDR2: SGHRS and YFSETQ. CDR3 sequence (DNA): TGCGCCAGCAGCCGAGGACAAGCTGGAAACACCATATATTTT. Its protein is CASSRGQAGNTIYF.

This sequence joins TRBV2 and TRBJ2-3, with D unresolved. There are 12 residues in the CDR3. The germline V gene encodes CDR1 SNHLY and CDR2 FYNNEI. Trimming left V 10 bases short and J 2 bases short, with 10 bases between. CDR3 loop: CAITEATDTQYF. CDR3 DNA sequence: TGTGCCATCACCGAGGCCACAGATACGCAGTATTTT.

The sample holds one count of this clone. This chain links TRBV19 with TRBJ1-1; D possibly corresponds to TRBD1 (5 bases). Looked up from germline, CDR1 is LNHDA and CDR2 is SQIVND (reference sequence). The CDR3 spans 14 residues. V lost 3 bases, J lost 5 bases, and 13 bases lay in between. DNA of the CDR3: TGTGCCAGTAGTATCCAGGGATTTAGGACTGAAGCTTTCTTT. It yields the protein CASSIQGFRTEAFF.

The chain has TRBV30 and TRBJ2-7; 10 nucleotides match TRBD2. With 0 bases clipped from V and 5 bases from J, the junction kept 4 bases outside the gene matches. Germline-derived CDR1 and CDR2 are GTSNPN and SVGIG (reference sequence). The CDR3 extends over 14 amino acids. This CDR3 reads CAWSVGTSAHEQYF. DNA of the CDR3: TGTGCCTGGAGTGTAGGGACTAGCGCCCACGAGCAGTACTTC. The full variable domain, with the rest looked up from reference TRBV30 and TRBJ2-7, is SQTIHQWPATLVQPVGSPLSLECTVEGTSNPNLYWYRQAAGRGLQLLFYSVGIGQISSEVPQNLSASRPQDRQFILSSKKLLLSDSGFYLCAWSVGTSAHEQYFGPGTRLTVT.

The chain links TRBV7-3 to TRBJ1-1, with D unresolved. The CDR3 is 17 residues long. The germline CDR1 and CDR2 sequences are SGHTA and FQGTGA. V lost 2 bases and J lost 4, with 20 bases in between. In DNA form, the CDR3 reads TGTGCCAGCAGCTTACTTCCGGTCCGGGTCACGGGCACTGAAGCTTTCTTT. This codes for CASSLLPVRVTGTEAFF.

This rearrangement joins TRBV5-1 to TRBJ2-1, with 9 bases matching TRBD1. CDR1 is SGHRS and CDR2 is YFSETQ in the germline V gene. This CDR3 spans 15 amino acids. The junction had 3 bases not matched to a gene; V was cut back by 0 bases and J by 5 bases. DNA for the CDR3: TGCGCCAGCAGCTTGGTACAGGGGGCAAACAATGAGCAGTTCTTC. Translation gives CASSLVQGANNEQFF.

The chain combines TRBV29-1 with TRBJ1-5; 7 nucleotides agree with TRBD1. Per the germline V gene, CDR1 is SQVTM and CDR2 is ANQGSEA. The V and J ends lost 7 bases and 7 bases, in that order; junction bases with no gene match: 7. There are 12 residues in the CDR3. Here the CDR3 reads CSAQGTGQPQHF. In DNA form, the CDR3 reads TGCAGCGCACAGGGGACTGGGCAGCCCCAGCATTTT.

This chain uses TRBV28 with TRBJ2-7; no reliable D call. Germline CDR1 MDHEN, CDR2 SYDVKM. CDR3 length equals 10 residues. Trimming removed 10 bases at V and 3 bases at J, with 7 bases between. As DNA, the CDR3 is TGTGCCACCTACAACTACGAGCAGTACTTC. Amino acids: CATYNYEQYF.

The chain combines TRBV5-1 with TRBJ1-2; 11 bases align to TRBD1. This CDR3 is 17 amino acids long. With 2 bases clipped from V and 6 bases from J, the junction kept 12 bases outside the gene matches. CDR1 is SGHRS, CDR2 YFSETQ, per germline. This CDR3 is CASSFGQGAAYRDGYTF. CDR3 nucleotides: TGCGCCAGCAGCTTCGGACAGGGGGCCGCCTATCGGGATGGCTACACCTTC.

The chain links TRBV7-2 to TRBJ2-7, with 8 nucleotides matching TRBD1. CDR1 is SGHTA, CDR2 FQGNSA, per germline. The CDR3 runs to 15 residues. V lost 5 bases, J lost 0 bases, and 6 bases stayed unmatched. The CDR3 reads CASSQGQGYSYEQYF. CDR3 nucleotides: TGTGCCAGCAGCCAAGGACAGGGCTACTCCTACGAGCAGTACTTC.